This T cell receptor beta chain comes out of a study of shared clonotypes between healthy human individuals. Trimming took off 0 bases at V and 5 bases at J, with 5 bases between the two ends. The CDR3 is made up of 13 amino acids. Germline V CDR1 and CDR2: MGHRA, YSYEKL. Overall study results and limits: Clonotype sharing across donors was expected to vary with sequencing depth. Represented genetic and exposure-history diversity was restricted by having few donors.

A few counts support this clone. Its antigen is undetermined. This CDR3 is also generated by other DNA sequences in the sample. There were no recent acute infections or vaccinations among the donors, who were healthy HIV-negative adults. Into CD45RA+ naive and CD45RA-negative memory subsets, the CD4+ cells were split. Sequencing used immunoSEQ multiplex PCR; TCRdb keeps in-frame clones, though not all of them. The top ten clones hold 0.13% to 0.15% of a sample with roughly 2.5 million clones, more than 90% of them seen once. Sequencing input: naive CD4+ T cells sorted from blood. Regarding subset: CD45RA+ positively selected. The receptor's source is a man younger than 30 in good health. The chain uses TRBV4-1 and TRBJ1-5; a possible D gene is TRBD1 (5 bases). The chain's CDR3 is CASSQDRDQPQHF. For the CDR3, the DNA is TGCGCCAGCAGCCAAGACAGGGATCAGCCCCAGCATTTT.